The entry below gives a single TCR beta chain sequence along with its context. This sample is drawn from a study of T cell responses to AZD1222 COVID-19 vaccine. TCRdb's copy holds only in-frame clones and misses some; the assay was immunoSEQ multiplex PCR. Of 140,000 or so clones listed, 70% to 90% were seen once; the top ten hold approximately 5%. The specimen comprised peripheral blood, sampled 28 days after the second AZD1222 dose. The clonotype was recovered from an adult who received the AZD1222 COVID-19 vaccine.

CDR3 in amino acids: CASSHGGSGSGYEQYF. DNA for the CDR3: TGTGCCAGCAGCCACGGCGGGAGCGGGAGTGGATACGAGCAGTACTTC. The chain is built from TRBV4-2 and TRBJ2-7; TRBD2 matches 8 bases. Looked up from germline, CDR1 is LGHNA and CDR2 is YNFKEQ. CDR3 size: 16 residues. V gave up 3 bases and J gave up 4 bases; unmatched junction bases: 11.